The 25 T cell receptor beta chains given below trace back to one sample, sequenced in a study of blood T cell repertoires in COVID-19. Profiling relied on immunoSEQ multiplex PCR, and the TCRdb table lists in-frame clones only, not all of them. The top ten clones hold about 4.1% of a sample with roughly 220,000 clones, 70% to 90% of them seen once. Material: PBMCs or T cells enriched from blood (not recorded which). Every receptor here comes from a woman in her thirties or forties with acute COVID-19.

The rearrangement joins TRBV15 to TRBJ1-6; the D gene is possibly TRBD1 (6 bases). CDR1 and CDR2 (germline): LNHNV, YYDKDF (reference sequence). V shed 3 bases and J shed 8 bases, with 11 bases lying between them. The CDR3 extends over 14 amino acids. DNA of the CDR3: TGTGCCACCAGCAGGGTGGGGGCTCATTCACCCCTCCACTTT. It yields the protein CATSRVGAHSPLHF. The variable domain in full, completed from reference TRBV15 and TRBJ1-6, reads DAMVIQNPRYQVTQFGKPVTLSCSQTLNHNVMYWYQQKSSQAPKLLFHYYDKDFNNEADTPDNFQSRRPNTSFCFLDIRSPGLGDTAMYLCATSRVGAHSPLHFGNGTRLTVT.

This clone was counted between two and nine times. Here the CDR3 DNA reads TGTGCCAGCAGCTTGCCCAGAGAGACCCAGTACTTC. It codes for CASSLPRETQYF. The rearrangement joins TRBV5-4 to TRBJ2-5; D gene unclear. Germline V CDR1 and CDR2: SGHNT, YYREEE (reference sequence). Trimming took 1 base from V and 4 from J, leaving 5 bases between them. The CDR3 has 12 amino acids.

V and J are TRBV7-9 and TRBJ2-1, with 10 bases that match TRBD2. This CDR3 contains 16 residues. Trimming at V came to 4 bases and at J to 4 bases, leaving 7 bases not matched to a gene. Germline CDR1 and CDR2: SEHNR and FQNEAQ (reference sequence). The CDR3 coding sequence is TGTGCCAGCAGCTCCAACCTAGCGGGGGTGTACAATGAGCAGTTCTTC. Its protein is CASSSNLAGVYNEQFF.

The chain links TRBV29-1 to TRBJ2-2; D is unclear. Deletions cut 5 bases from V and 0 bases from J, with 10 bases between. Germline-derived CDR1 and CDR2 are SQVTM and ANQGSEA. This CDR3 is 14 amino acids long. CDR3 sequence: CSVRARTNTGELFF. In nucleotides, the CDR3 is TGCAGCGTTCGAGCCCGTACGAACACCGGGGAGCTGTTTTTT.

This sequence joins TRBV6-5 and TRBJ1-5; the D is unclear. CDR1 and CDR2 from the germline V gene are MNHEY and SVGAGI. V was cut by 7 bases and J by 6 bases, with 19 bases left in between. The CDR3 runs to 15 residues. CDR3 nucleotide sequence: TGTGCCAGCACCGACCCGAGCGGGGTAGGTCAGCCCCAGCATTTT. Translated: CASTDPSGVGQPQHF.

This clone was found a few times. The gene calls are TRBV29-1 and TRBJ1-2; TRBD1 matches at 7 bases. CDR3 length: 15 amino acids. In germline, CDR1 is SQVTM, CDR2 ANQGSEA. Trimming took 3 bases from V and 1 from J; bases not matched to a gene: 8. Here the CDR3 reads CSVDRGTDINYGYTF. The CDR3 DNA reads as TGCAGCGTTGACAGGGGGACAGATATTAACTATGGCTACACCTTC. Combining the CDR3 with reference TRBV29-1 and TRBJ1-2 gives the whole variable domain SAVISQKPSRDICQRGTSLTIQCQVDSQVTMMFWYRQQPGQSLTLIATANQGSEATYESGFVIDKFPISRPNLTFSTLTVSNMSPEDSSIYLCSVDRGTDINYGYTFGSGTRLTVV.

This rearrangement joins TRBV19 to TRBJ2-3, with D possibly matching TRBD2 (5 bases). V was cut by 4 bases and J by 0 bases, with 8 bases left in between. The V gene's germline CDR1 is LNHDA and CDR2 SQIVND (reference sequence). This CDR3 comprises 14 residues. The CDR3 DNA reads as TGTGCCAGTAGTACCAGGACTAGCACAGATACGCAGTATTTT. This sequence encodes CASSTRTSTDTQYF.

The genes are TRBV10-2 and TRBJ2-1, with a tentative D call TRBD1 (6 bases). The CDR3 runs 14 residues. In germline, CDR1 is WSHSY, CDR2 SAAADI. V was pared by 5 bases and J by 5 bases, with 13 bases between. The CDR3 protein is CASSTGWGDNEQFF. The CDR3 DNA sequence: TGCGCCAGCAGTACAGGGTGGGGAGACAATGAGCAGTTCTTC.

CDR3 protein: CASSIASSSYEQYF. The DNA for the CDR3 is TGTGCCAGTAGTATAGCCTCGAGCTCCTACGAGCAGTACTTC. The V gene is TRBV19, the J gene TRBJ2-7; D is unclear. The germline V gene encodes CDR1 LNHDA and CDR2 SQIVND (reference sequence). This CDR3 comprises 14 residues. V was trimmed by 1 base and J by 0 bases, leaving 7 bases between them.

The genes are TRBV19 and TRBJ2-7; a possible D gene is TRBD2 (6 bases). This CDR3 has 13 amino acids. V was trimmed by 5 bases and J by 3 bases, leaving 11 bases between them. Germline assignment: CDR1 LNHDA and CDR2 SQIVND (reference sequence). CDR3 nucleotides: TGTGCCAGTAGTGTGGAGGGCGGCTACGAGCAGTACTTC. Residues: CASSVEGGYEQYF.

In its sample, this clone was seen once. Distinct nucleotide sequences in the sample also encode this CDR3. V gene TRBV18 combines with J gene TRBJ1-1; no definite D call. The V end lost 0 bases, the J end lost 2 bases, and 7 bases lay between the germline ends. The germline gives CDR1 KGHSH, CDR2 LQKENI. This CDR3 comprises 14 residues. CDR3 sequence reads: CASSPPGPNTEAFF. DNA for the CDR3: TGTGCCAGCTCACCACCTGGGCCCAACACTGAAGCTTTCTTT. Together with reference TRBV18 and TRBJ1-1, the CDR3 gives the full variable domain: NAGVMQNPRHLVRRRGQEARLRCSPMKGHSHVYWYRQLPEEGLKFMVYLQKENIIDESGMPKERFSAEFPKEGPSILRIQQVVRGDSAAYFCASSPPGPNTEAFFGQGTRLTVV.

The V call is TRBV12-3 or TRBV12-4, the J call TRBJ2-1, with 7 bases identical to TRBD2. The CDR3 covers 12 residues. With V trimmed by 1 base and J by 13 bases, 4 bases remained unmatched. The CDR3 DNA sequence: TGTGCCAGCAGTTTAGAAGCGGGAAGTCAGTTCTTC. Translating it yields CASSLEAGSQFF.

The rearrangement links TRBV19 to TRBJ2-7, with 7 bases that match TRBD1. The ends lost 4 bases at V and 3 bases at J; junction bases unmatched: 6. CDR1 is LNHDA, CDR2 SQIVND, per germline (reference sequence). This CDR3 is 14 amino acids long. CDR3 bases: TGTGCCAGTAGTACCCCCGGACAGGTCTACGAGCAGTACTTC. It codes for CASSTPGQVYEQYF.

The rearrangement joins TRBV28 to TRBJ1-2; TRBD1 is a possible D gene (6 bases). Germline CDR1 reads MDHEN; CDR2 reads SYDVKM. The CDR3 is 13 residues long. Trimming took off 6 bases at V and 4 bases at J, with 12 bases between the two ends. Written as DNA, the CDR3 is TGTGCCAGCAGGGACAGCAGCTTCTATGGCTACACCTTC. Protein sequence: CASRDSSFYGYTF.

This clone was observed a few times. This chain links TRBV6-5 with TRBJ1-2, with unresolved D. V gave up 6 bases and J gave up 7 bases, with 12 bases separating them. The CDR3 has 12 amino acids. Germline lookup yields CDR1 MNHEY and CDR2 SVGAGI. CDR3 residues: CASRPAGLGYTF. The CDR3 coding sequence is TGTGCCAGCAGACCCGCGGGCCTTGGCTACACCTTC.

The chain employs TRBV7-8 and TRBJ2-4; 9 nucleotides agree with TRBD2. The CDR3 sequence is 15 residues long. Germline CDR1 SGHVS, CDR2 FQNEAQ. V shed 7 bases and J 3 bases; nucleotides not matched to a gene: 7. CDR3 region: CASKEGSGSKNIQYF. The CDR3 region has the DNA TGTGCCAGCAAGGAGGGTAGCGGGAGCAAAAACATTCAGTACTTC. Full variable domain (missing parts from reference TRBV7-8 and TRBJ2-4): GAGVSQSPRYKVAKRGQDVALRCDPISGHVSLFWYQQALGQGPEFLTYFQNEAQLDKSGLPSDRFFAERPEGSVSTLKIQRTQQEDSAVYLCASKEGSGSKNIQYFGAGTRLSVL.

The V call is TRBV4-3, the J call TRBJ2-7; possibly TRBD2 for D (5 bases). Germline-derived CDR1 and CDR2 are LGHNA and YSLEER. Trimming removed 1 base from V and 1 base from J, with 11 bases in between. The CDR3 runs to 15 residues. CDR3: CASSQVMGESYEQYF. CDR3 DNA: TGCGCCAGCAGCCAAGTAATGGGAGAGTCCTACGAGCAGTACTTC.

The V and J genes are TRBV19 and TRBJ1-5, with 10 bases aligning to TRBD1. The V and J ends lost 4 bases and 4 bases, in that order; junction bases with no gene match: 13. The length of the CDR3 is 18 residues. Germline CDR1 reads LNHDA; CDR2 reads SQIVND (reference sequence). The CDR3 loop reads CASSKTGGTGVRNQPQHF. CDR3 in DNA: TGTGCCAGTAGTAAAACCGGTGGGACAGGGGTTCGTAATCAGCCCCAGCATTTT.

The J gene is TRBJ2-2, the V gene TRBV4-1; possibly TRBD2 for D (5 bases). In germline, CDR1 is MGHRA, CDR2 YSYEKL. Deletions cut 2 bases from V and 6 bases from J, with 13 bases between. This CDR3 has 15 amino acids. Written as DNA, the CDR3 is TGCGCCAGCAGCCAAAAGAGCGGTCGGGCCGGGGAGCTGTTTTTT. Amino acid sequence: CASSQKSGRAGELFF.

This sequence joins TRBV18 and TRBJ2-2, with D perhaps TRBD2 (5 bases). V was clipped by 2 bases and J by 3 bases, with 10 bases between them. The germline gives CDR1 KGHSH, CDR2 LQKENI. The CDR3 consists of 15 residues. CDR3 DNA: TGTGCCAGCTCACCAGGACTTGGCCACACCGGGGAGCTGTTTTTT. Translation gives CASSPGLGHTGELFF.

V gene TRBV5-1 combines with J gene TRBJ1-6, with D possibly TRBD1 on 6 matching bases. This CDR3 region has 20 residues. The germline V and J ends were trimmed by 2 bases and 0 bases, with 21 bases remaining between them. Germline CDR1 is SGHRS and CDR2 is YFSETQ. The CDR3 DNA reads as TGCGCCAGCAGCTTCCCCGGGACAAGTATTTGGAGCTCCTATAATTCACCCCTCCACTTT. This codes for CASSFPGTSIWSSYNSPLHF.

The J gene is TRBJ1-5, the V gene TRBV15; 7 bases line up with TRBD1. Germline loops: CDR1 LNHNV, CDR2 YYDKDF (reference sequence). This CDR3 comprises 14 residues. The J segment lost 4 bases and the V segment lost 1 base, leaving 1 base of the junction unmatched. The CDR3 protein is CATSRGDSNQPQHF. The CDR3 DNA reads as TGTGCCACCAGCAGAGGGGACAGTAATCAGCCCCAGCATTTT.

The gene calls are TRBV14 and TRBJ1-5; 8 bases match TRBD1. V lost 4 bases, J lost 4 bases, and 12 bases stayed unmatched. Germline V lookup: CDR1 SGHDN, CDR2 FVKESK. This CDR3 has 17 residues. In DNA form, the CDR3 reads TGTGCCAGCAGCCTCAATAGGGGGGACAGGCCAAATCAGCCCCAGCATTTT. The encoded protein is CASSLNRGDRPNQPQHF.

The chain combines TRBV19 with TRBJ2-1; 10 nucleotides line up with TRBD1. Trimming cost V 4 bases and J 8 bases; bases outside gene matches: 8. Germline V gene sequence: CDR1 LNHDA, CDR2 SQIVND (reference sequence). The CDR3 runs 15 residues. The CDR3 DNA reads as TGTGCCAGTAGTAAACCGGGACAGGGGTTTGATGAGCAGTTCTTC. It specifies CASSKPGQGFDEQFF.

This chain joins TRBV7-3 and TRBJ2-2, with unresolved D. Deletions cut 2 bases from V and 6 bases from J, with 7 bases between. Germline CDR1 SGHTA, CDR2 FQGTGA. CDR3 length: 13 amino acids. In DNA, the CDR3 is TGTGCCAGCAGCTTACAGGAAGCCGGGGAGCTGTTTTTT. Protein product: CASSLQEAGELFF.